What follows describes a single TCR beta chain. Its antigen is unidentified. CDR1 is SNHLY, CDR2 FYNNEI, per germline. Deletions cut 7 bases from V and 1 base from J, with 15 bases between. This CDR3 is built from 15 residues. With a J-beta primer mix and a sample-barcoded 5' primer, a second PCR ran about 6 to 11 cycles. TCRdb independently ran MiXCR on the 5' RACE reads; one entry per CDR3 protein. The sample contains about 780,000 distinct CDR3 sequences, about 62% of which appear only once. Total RNA extracted from each sample amounted to at least 5.5 micrograms. This specimen comes from a study of blood T cells in healthy people across ages. Findings of the study overall: Age advanced and TCR beta diversity per million T cells fell, roughly linearly.

The TCR originated in a man younger than 40 in good health. Specimen: blood. The chain uses TRBV2 and TRBJ2-3; TRBD2 might be the D (7 bases). CDR3: CASTEGGVGTDTQYF. CDR3 nucleotide sequence: TGTGCCAGCACCGAAGGGGGGGTGGGCACAGATACGCAGTATTTT.